This TCR beta chain was sequenced during a study of Graves' ophthalmopathy and Graves' hyperthyroidism. The sequenced template was RNA, covering the TCR beta CDR3 region. HTBI primers served in a first-round RT-PCR, which a second-round multiplex PCR followed. From the multiplex PCR reads, TCRdb called clonotypes with MiXCR, one entry per CDR3 protein. The sample holds roughly 350,000 distinct CDR3 sequences; roughly 17% are singletons and the top ten take approximately 2.4%. This clonotype was seen at least ten times. The CDR3 loop spans 18 amino acids. CDR1 and CDR2 from the germline V gene are MNHNY and SVGAGI (reference sequence). V shed 6 bases, J shed 0 bases, and the junction held 15 bases outside the gene matches. Thyroid ultrasound, orbital computed tomography, TRAb, serum thyroxine and clinical symptoms formed the basis of diagnosis.

This clonotype was sampled from an adult woman with stable Graves' hyperthyroidism. The J gene is TRBJ1-1, the V gene TRBV6-6; the match to TRBD1 covers 8 bases. The material sequenced was peripheral blood. CDR3 in DNA: TGTGCCAGCAGCCACAGACCCGGGACAGGCAATTTGAACACTGAAGCTTTCTTT. Its translation: CASSHRPGTGNLNTEAFF.